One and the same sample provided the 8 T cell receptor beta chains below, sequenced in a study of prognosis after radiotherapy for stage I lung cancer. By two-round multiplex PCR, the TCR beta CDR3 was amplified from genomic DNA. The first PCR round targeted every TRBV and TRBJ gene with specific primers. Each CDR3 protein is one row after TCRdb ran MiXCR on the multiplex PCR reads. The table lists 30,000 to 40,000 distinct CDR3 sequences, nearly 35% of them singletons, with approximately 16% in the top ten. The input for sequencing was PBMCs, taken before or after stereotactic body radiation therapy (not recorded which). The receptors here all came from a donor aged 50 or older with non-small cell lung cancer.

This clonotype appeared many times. The CDR3 DNA reads TGTGCCAGCAGCCGCACCGGGACAGGCTACGAGCAGTACTTC. Protein: CASSRTGTGYEQYF. The rearrangement links TRBV3-1 to TRBJ2-7; TRBD1 matches 8 bases. From germline, CDR1 is LGHDT and CDR2 YNNKEL (reference sequence). The CDR3 covers 14 residues. With V trimmed by 4 bases and J by 3 bases, 5 bases remained unmatched.

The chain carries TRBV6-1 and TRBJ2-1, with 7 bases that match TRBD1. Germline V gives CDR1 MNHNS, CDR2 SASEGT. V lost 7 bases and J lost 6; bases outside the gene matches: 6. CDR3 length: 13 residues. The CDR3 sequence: CASIPQGRNEQFF. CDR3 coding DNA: TGTGCCAGCATCCCACAGGGGCGCAATGAGCAGTTCTTC.

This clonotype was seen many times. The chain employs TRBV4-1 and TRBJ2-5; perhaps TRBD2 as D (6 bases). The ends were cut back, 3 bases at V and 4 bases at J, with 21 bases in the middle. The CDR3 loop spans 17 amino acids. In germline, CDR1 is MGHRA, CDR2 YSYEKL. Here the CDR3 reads CASSHAGRDFQSETQYF. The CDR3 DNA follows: TGCGCCAGCAGCCACGCAGGCCGGGACTTCCAATCAGAGACCCAGTACTTC.

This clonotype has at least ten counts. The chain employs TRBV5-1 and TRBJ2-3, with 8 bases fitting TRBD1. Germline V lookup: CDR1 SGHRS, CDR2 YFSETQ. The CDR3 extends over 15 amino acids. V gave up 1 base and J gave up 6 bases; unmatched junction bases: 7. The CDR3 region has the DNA TGCGCCAGCAGCTTGCTATTGGGACAGGCCGATACGCAGTATTTT. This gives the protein CASSLLLGQADTQYF.

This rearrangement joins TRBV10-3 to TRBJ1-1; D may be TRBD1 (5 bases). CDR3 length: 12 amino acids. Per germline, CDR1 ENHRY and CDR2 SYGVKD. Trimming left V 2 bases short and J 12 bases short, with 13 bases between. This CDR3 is CAISENDSGPFF. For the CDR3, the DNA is TGTGCCATCAGTGAGAACGACAGTGGACCTTTCTTT.

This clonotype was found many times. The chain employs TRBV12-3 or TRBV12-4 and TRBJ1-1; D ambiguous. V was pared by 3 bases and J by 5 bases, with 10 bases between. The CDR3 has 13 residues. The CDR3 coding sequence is TGTGCCAGCAGTTTGGTGGTGGGGACTGAAGCTTTCTTT. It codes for CASSLVVGTEAFF.

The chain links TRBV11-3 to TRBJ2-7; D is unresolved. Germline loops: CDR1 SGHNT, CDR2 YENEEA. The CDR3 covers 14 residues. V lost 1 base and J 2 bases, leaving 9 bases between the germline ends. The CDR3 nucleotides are TGTGCCAGCAGCTTAGCCTATGTAGCCTACGAGCAGTACTTC. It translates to CASSLAYVAYEQYF.

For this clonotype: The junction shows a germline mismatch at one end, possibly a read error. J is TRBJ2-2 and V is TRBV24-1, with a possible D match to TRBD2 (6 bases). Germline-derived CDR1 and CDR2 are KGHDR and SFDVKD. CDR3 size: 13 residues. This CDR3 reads CATAGRITGELFF. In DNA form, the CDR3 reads TGTGCCACGGCAGGGAGGATCACCGGTGAGCTGTTTTTT.